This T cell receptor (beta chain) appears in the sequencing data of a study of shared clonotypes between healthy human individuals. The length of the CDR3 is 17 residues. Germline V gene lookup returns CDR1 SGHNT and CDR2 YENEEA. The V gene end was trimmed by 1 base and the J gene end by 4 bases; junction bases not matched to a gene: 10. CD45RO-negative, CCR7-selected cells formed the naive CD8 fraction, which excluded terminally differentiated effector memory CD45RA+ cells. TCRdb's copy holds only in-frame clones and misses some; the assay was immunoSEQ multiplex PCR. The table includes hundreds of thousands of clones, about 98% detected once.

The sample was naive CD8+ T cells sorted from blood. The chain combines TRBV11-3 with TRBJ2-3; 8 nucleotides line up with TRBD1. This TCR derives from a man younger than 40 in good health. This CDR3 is CASSLAVTDRGPDTQYF. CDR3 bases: TGTGCCAGCAGCTTAGCAGTCACCGACAGGGGTCCAGATACGCAGTATTTT.